This T cell receptor (beta chain) originates from a study of monozygotic twins with inflammatory bowel disease. General observations from the study: Among IBD patients, TCRbeta diversity (inverse Simpson) was lower than in healthy co-twins.

The CDR3 totals 12 residues. CDR1 is LNHNV and CDR2 is YYDKDF in the germline V gene (reference sequence). Details on this clonotype: Its antigen is not identified.

Reanalyzing the 5' RACE reads, TCRdb keeps one entry per CDR3 protein, without DNA. The data include a few hundred thousand distinct CDR3 sequences; the top ten clones carry approximately 2.3%. This clonotype originated in a human donor with ulcerative colitis or Crohn's disease, or a healthy co-twin of an affected twin (not recorded which). Sequencing was carried out using blood. The chain carries TRBV15 and TRBJ2-7; no DNA is available, so the TRBD1 call from TCRdb remains unchecked. CDR3 sequence reads: CATRDNTYEQYF.